The source of this TCR beta chain is a study of CXCR3-negative and CXCR3-positive naive CD8 T cells. Study information: There were 120 million to 150 million TRB reads altogether, and each library had about 1.5 +/- 0.3 million of them. Study outcomes and limitations: Naive CXCR3-positive cells had TRB CDR3s more hydrophobic than those of CXCR3-negative naive cells.

Concerning this clonotype: Its antigen is currently unknown.

The libraries of TRB cDNA were constructed through 5' RACE using UMI labels. From its re-call of the 5' RACE reads, TCRdb lists each CDR3 protein once, without DNA. The ten top clones account for roughly 0.41%, within a sample of 100,000 to 150,000 distinct CDR3 sequences. What was sequenced was naive CXCR3+ CD8+ T cells from blood. Sample subset: CD45RO-CCR7+CD27+CD95- naive CD8+ T cells expressing CXCR3 (TNR3+). The sequence derives from a human donor in good health. Some clones in this sample may be carry-over from other donors' samples.

The CDR3 here is CASSSTDGNTEAFF. The chain couples TRBV7-9 to TRBJ1-1. In germline, CDR1 is SEHNR, CDR2 FQNEAQ (reference sequence). The CDR3 runs 14 residues.